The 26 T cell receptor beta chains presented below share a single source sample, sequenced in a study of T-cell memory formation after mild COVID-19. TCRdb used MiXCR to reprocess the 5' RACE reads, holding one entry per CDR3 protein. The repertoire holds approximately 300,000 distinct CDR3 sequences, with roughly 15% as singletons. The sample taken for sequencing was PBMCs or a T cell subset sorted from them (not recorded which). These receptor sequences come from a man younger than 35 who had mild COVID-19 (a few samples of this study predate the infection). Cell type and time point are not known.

CDR3 loop: CASSISGGLYNEQFF. CDR3 nucleotides: TGTGCCAGCAGCATCTCGGGGGGGCTCTACAATGAGCAGTTCTTC. This rearrangement joins TRBV9 to TRBJ2-1, with 8 bases lining up with TRBD2. Germline V gene sequence: CDR1 SGDLS, CDR2 YYNGEE. V shed 4 bases, J shed 3 bases, and the junction held 6 bases outside the gene matches. The length of the CDR3 is 15 residues. The whole variable domain, remainder taken from reference TRBV9 and TRBJ2-1, is DSGVTQTPKHLITATGQRVTLRCSPRSGDLSVYWYQQSLDQGLQFLIQYYNGEERAKGNILERFSAQQFPDLHSELNLSSLELGDSALYFCASSISGGLYNEQFFGPGTRLTVL.

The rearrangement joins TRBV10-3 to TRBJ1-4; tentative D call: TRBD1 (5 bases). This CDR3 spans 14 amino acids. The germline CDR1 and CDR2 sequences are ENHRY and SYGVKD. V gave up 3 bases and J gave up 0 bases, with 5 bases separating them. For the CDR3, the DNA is TGTGCCATCAGTGACAGGGCAACTAATGAAAAACTGTTTTTT. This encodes CAISDRATNEKLFF.

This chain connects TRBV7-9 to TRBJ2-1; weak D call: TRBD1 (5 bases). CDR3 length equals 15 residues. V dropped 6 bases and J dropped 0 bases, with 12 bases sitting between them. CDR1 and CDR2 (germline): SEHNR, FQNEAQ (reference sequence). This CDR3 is CASRYQGSSYNEQFF. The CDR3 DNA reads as TGTGCCAGCAGGTATCAGGGAAGCTCCTACAATGAGCAGTTCTTC. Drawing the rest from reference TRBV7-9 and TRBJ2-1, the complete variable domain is DTGVSQNPRHKITKRGQNVTFRCDPISEHNRLYWYRQTLGQGPEFLTYFQNEAQLEKSRLLSDRFSAERPKGSFSTLEIQRTEQGDSAMYLCASRYQGSSYNEQFFGPGTRLTVL.

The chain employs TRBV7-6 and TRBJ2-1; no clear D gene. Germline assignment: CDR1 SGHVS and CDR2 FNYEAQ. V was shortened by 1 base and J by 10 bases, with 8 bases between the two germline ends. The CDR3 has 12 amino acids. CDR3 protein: CASSLEFGEQFF. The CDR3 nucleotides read TGTGCCAGCAGCTTAGAGTTCGGGGAGCAGTTCTTC.

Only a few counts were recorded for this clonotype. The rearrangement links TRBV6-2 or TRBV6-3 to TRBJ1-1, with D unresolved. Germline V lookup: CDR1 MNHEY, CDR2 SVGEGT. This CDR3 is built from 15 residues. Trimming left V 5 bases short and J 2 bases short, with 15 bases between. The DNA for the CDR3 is TGTGCCAGCAGTCAAGACGACGGGATCAACACTGAAGCTTTCTTT. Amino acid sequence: CASSQDDGINTEAFF.

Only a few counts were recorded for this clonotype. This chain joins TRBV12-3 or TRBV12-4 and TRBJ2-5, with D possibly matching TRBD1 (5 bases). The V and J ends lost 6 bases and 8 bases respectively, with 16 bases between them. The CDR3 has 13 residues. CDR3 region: CASSQDSHLTQYF. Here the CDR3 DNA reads TGTGCCAGCAGCCAAGACAGCCACCTTACCCAGTACTTC.

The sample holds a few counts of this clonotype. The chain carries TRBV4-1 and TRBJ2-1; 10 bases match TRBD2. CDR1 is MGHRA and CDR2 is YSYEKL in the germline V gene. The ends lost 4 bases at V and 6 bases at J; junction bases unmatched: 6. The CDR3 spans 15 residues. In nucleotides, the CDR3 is TGCGCCAGCAGCCGAAGCGGGGGGGATATCAATGAGCAGTTCTTC. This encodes CASSRSGGDINEQFF.

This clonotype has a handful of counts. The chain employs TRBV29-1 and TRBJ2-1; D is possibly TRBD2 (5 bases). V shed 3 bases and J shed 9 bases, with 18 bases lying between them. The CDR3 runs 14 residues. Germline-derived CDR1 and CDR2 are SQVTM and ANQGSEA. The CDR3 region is CSVDSGTRSGEQFF. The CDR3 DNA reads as TGCAGCGTTGATTCGGGAACTAGGAGCGGTGAGCAGTTCTTC.

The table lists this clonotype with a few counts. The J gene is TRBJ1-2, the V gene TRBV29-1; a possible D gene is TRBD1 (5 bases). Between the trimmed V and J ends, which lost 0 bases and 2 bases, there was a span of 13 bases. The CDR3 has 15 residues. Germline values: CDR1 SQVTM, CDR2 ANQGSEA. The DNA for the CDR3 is TGCAGCGTTGAAGATCTGGGGGGAGACAACTATGGCTACACCTTC. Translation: CSVEDLGGDNYGYTF.

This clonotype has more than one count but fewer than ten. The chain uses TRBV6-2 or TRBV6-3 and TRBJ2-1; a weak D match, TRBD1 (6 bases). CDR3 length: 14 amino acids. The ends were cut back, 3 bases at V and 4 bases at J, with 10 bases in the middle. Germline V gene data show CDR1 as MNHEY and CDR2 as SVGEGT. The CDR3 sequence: CASSYRQEYNEQFF. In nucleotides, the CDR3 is TGTGCCAGCAGTTATAGACAGGAGTACAATGAGCAGTTCTTC.

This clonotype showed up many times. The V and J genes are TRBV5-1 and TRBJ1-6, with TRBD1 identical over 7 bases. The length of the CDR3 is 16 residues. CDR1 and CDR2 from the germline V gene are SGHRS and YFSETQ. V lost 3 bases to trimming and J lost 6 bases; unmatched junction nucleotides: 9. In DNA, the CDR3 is TGCGCCAGCAGCTCCCACCGGGACAGCTTTAATTCACCCCTCCACTTT. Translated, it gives CASSSHRDSFNSPLHF.

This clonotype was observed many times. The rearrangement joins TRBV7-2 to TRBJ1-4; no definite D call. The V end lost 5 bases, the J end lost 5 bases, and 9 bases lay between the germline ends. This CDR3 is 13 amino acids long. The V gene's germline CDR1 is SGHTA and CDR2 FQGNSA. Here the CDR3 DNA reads TGTGCCAGCAGCCTGAAATGGAATGAAAAACTGTTTTTT. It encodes CASSLKWNEKLFF.

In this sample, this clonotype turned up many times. The CDR3, as DNA: TGTGCCAGCAGCCAAGATATGGCGGGGCTCATAGTCGAGCAGTACTTC. This gives the protein CASSQDMAGLIVEQYF. J is TRBJ2-7 and V is TRBV3-2; the listed D gene, TRBD1, was not tested against the DNA. TRBV3-2 is a listed pseudogene. The CDR3 length is 16 residues.

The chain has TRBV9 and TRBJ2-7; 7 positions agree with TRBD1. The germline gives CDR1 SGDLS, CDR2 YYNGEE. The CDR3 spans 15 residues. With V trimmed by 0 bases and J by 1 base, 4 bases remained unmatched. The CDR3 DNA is TGTGCCAGCAGCGTAGAAGGGGGCTGGTCCTACGAGCAGTACTTC. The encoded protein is CASSVEGGWSYEQYF. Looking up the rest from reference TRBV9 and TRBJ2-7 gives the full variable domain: DSGVTQTPKHLITATGQRVTLRCSPRSGDLSVYWYQQSLDQGLQFLIQYYNGEERAKGNILERFSAQQFPDLHSELNLSSLELGDSALYFCASSVEGGWSYEQYFGPGTRLTVT.

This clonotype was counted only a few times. Here the CDR3 DNA reads TGCGCCAGCAGCTTGTCAGCGGGGGGAGCTGGTGATACGCAGTATTTT. It specifies CASSLSAGGAGDTQYF. The chain has TRBV5-1 and TRBJ2-3, with 9 positions matching TRBD2. This CDR3 has 16 amino acids. From germline, CDR1 is SGHRS and CDR2 YFSETQ. V shed 1 base, J shed 6 bases, and the junction held 9 bases outside the gene matches.

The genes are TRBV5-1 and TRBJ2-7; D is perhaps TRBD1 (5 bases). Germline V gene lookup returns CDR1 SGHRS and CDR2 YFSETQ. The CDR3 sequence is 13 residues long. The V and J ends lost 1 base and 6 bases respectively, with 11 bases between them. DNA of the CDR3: TGCGCCAGCAGCTTGAGTGAAGGGGCCGAGCAGTACTTC. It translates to CASSLSEGAEQYF.

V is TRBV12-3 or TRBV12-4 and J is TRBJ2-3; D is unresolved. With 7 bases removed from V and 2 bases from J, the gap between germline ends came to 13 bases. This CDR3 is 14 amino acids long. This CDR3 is CASKPGTVTDTQYF. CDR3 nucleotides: TGTGCCAGCAAGCCAGGAACAGTCACAGATACGCAGTATTTT.

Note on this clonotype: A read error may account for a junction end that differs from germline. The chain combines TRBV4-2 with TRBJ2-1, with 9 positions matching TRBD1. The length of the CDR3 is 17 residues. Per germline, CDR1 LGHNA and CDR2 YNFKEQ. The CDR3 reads CASSQGGGQGTYNELFF. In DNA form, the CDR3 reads TGTGCCAGCAGCCAAGGCGGGGGACAGGGCACCTACAATGAGCTGTTCTTC.

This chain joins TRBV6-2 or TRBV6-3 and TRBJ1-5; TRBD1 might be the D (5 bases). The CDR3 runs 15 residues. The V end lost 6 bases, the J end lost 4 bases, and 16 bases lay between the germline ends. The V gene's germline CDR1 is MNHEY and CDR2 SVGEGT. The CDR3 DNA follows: TGTGCCAGCAGCCCCGGCGGGGCACGGAATCAGCCCCAGCATTTT. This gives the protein CASSPGGARNQPQHF.

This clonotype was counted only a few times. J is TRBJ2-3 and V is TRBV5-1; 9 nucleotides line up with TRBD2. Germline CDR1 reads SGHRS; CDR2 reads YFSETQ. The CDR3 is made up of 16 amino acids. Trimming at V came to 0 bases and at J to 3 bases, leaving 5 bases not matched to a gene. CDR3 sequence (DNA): TGCGCCAGCAGCTTGGCCTCAGCGGGGGGAACAGATACGCAGTATTTT. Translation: CASSLASAGGTDTQYF.

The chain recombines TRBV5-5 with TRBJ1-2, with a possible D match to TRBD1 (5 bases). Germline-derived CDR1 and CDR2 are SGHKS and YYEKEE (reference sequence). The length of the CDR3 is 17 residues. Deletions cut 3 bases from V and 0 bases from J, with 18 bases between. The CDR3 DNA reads TGTGCCAGCAGCTACTGGGACCACCTAAAGACTAACTATGGCTACACCTTC. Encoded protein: CASSYWDHLKTNYGYTF.

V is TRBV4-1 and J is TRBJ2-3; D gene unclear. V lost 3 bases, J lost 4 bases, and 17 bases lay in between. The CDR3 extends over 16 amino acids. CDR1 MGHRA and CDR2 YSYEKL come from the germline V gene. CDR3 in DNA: TGCGCCAGCAGCCAGACCCGGTCGAGAGGTGCAGATACGCAGTATTTT. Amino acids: CASSQTRSRGADTQYF.

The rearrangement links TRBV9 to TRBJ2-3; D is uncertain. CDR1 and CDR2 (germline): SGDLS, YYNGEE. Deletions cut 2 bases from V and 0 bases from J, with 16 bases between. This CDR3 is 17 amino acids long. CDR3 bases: TGTGCCAGCAGCGTCGCGGCAGGTATTTCTAGCACAGATACGCAGTATTTT. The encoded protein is CASSVAAGISSTDTQYF.

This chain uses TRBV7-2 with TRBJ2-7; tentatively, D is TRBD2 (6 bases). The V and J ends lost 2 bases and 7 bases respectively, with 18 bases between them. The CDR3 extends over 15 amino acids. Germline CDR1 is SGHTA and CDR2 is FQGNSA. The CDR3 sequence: CASSLRGVASGEQYF. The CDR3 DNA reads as TGTGCCAGCAGCTTACGCGGGGTGGCCTCCGGAGAGCAGTACTTC.

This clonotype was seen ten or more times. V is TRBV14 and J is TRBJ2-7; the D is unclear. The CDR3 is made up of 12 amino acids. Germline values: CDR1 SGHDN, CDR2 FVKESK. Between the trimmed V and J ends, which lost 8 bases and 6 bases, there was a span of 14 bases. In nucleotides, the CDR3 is TGTGCCAGCGTTATGTCTGCACTCGAGCAGTACGTC. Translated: CASVMSALEQYV.

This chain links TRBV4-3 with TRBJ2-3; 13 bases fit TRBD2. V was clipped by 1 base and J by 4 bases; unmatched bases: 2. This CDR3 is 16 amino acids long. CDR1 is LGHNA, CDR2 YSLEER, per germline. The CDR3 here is CASSQGTSGGPDTQYF. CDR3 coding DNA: TGCGCCAGCAGCCAAGGGACTAGCGGGGGCCCAGATACGCAGTATTTT.